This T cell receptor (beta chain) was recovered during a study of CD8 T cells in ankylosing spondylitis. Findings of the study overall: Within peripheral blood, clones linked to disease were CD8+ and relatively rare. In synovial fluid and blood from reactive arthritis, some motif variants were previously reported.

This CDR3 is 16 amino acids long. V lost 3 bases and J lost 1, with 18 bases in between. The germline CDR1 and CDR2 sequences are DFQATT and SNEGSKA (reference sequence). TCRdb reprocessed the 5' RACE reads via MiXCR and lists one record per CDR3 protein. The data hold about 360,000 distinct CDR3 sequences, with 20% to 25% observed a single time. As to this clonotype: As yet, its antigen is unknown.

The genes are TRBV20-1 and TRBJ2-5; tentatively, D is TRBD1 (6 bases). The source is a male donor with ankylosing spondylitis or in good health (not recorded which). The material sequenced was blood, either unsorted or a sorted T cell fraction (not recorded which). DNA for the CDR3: TGCAGTGCTAGGGCAGGGGTAGGTTTTGGCCAAGAGACCCAGTACTTC. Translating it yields CSARAGVGFGQETQYF.